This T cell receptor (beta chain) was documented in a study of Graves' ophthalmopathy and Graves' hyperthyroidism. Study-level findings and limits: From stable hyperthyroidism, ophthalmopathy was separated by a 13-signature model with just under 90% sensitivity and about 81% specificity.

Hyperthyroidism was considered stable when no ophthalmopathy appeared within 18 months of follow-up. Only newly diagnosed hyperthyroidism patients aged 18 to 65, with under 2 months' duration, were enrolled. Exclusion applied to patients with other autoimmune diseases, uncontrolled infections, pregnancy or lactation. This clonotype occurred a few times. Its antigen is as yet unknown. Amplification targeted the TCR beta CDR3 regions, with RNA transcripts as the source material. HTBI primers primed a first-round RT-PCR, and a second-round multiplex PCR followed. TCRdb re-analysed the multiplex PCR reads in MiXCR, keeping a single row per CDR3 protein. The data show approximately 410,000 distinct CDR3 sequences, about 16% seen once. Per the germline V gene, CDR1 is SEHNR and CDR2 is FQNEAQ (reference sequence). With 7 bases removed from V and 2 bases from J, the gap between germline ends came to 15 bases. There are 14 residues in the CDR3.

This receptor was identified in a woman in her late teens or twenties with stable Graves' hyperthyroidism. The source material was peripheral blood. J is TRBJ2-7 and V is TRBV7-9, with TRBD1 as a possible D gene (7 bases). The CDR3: CASIKQGGPYEQYF. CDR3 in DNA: TGTGCCAGCATTAAGCAGGGGGGCCCCTACGAGCAGTACTTC.